This T cell receptor (beta chain) comes out of a study of T-cell memory formation after mild COVID-19 (dated by TCRdb to about 2021). Regarding the complete study: TCR sequence clusters from the two donors were found to be largely donor specific. In a couple of donors, T-cell clones that expanded and contracted after mild COVID-19 were tracked by sequencing TCRalpha and TCRbeta repertoires over time. The cohort was made up of two young adult volunteers, one female and one male, who were previously healthy.

This clonotype was seen more than once but under ten times. Its binding antigen is unknown. No qualities accompany the bases; no much larger clone lies one base away. Taken from cysteine to phenylalanine, the CDR3 has 14 residues. The DNA shown is the 42-base CDR3, in frame from base 1. Trimmed from V: 3 bases; trimmed from J: 5 bases; junction bases lacking a gene match: 6. CDR1 LNHNV and CDR2 YYDKDF are derived from the germline V gene (reference sequence). These reads were obtained on an Illumina NovaSeq 6000. Using 5'RACE with constant-segment primers, TCRalpha and TCRbeta cDNA libraries were constructed, with sample barcodes and unique molecular identifiers added in the process. RNA was extracted from every sample with Trizol reagent. Amplification of the libraries took two PCR steps, and the second step added a second sample barcode plus Illumina TruSeq adapters. Libraries were sequenced on an Illumina NovaSeq with 2 x 150 bp paired-end reads. Per the source publication's procedure: With migec v1.2.7, reads were demultiplexed and then collapsed into UMI-guided consensus sequences. Using mixcr v2.1.11, UMI consensuses were aligned to TRA and TRB V and J templates and then assembled into clonotypes. Clonotypes were classified as expanded or contracted when called significant by both edgeR and NoisET, with noise models trained on biological replicates. For edgeR calls, the cutoffs were a false discovery rate-adjusted p below 0.01 and a log2 fold-change threshold of 1. As an exploratory analysis of dynamics, max-normalized trajectories of the 1000 most abundant clonotypes were examined with PCA combined with hierarchical clustering. The CD4 or CD8 phenotype of responding clones was assigned using the separately sequenced CD4+ and CD8+ repertoires. TCRdb trimmed the raw reads at Q25, called clones with MiXCR and kept productive beta chains. Entries are consolidated by CDR3 protein sequence, retaining the most common genes and DNA. Here the V and J calls rest on TCRdb's processing, not on the authors' analysis. The sample has about half a million distinct CDR3 sequences on record, 18% of them singletons. The ten largest clonotypes hold 9% to 15% of the sample.

Overall results and qualifications from the work: Clones that contracted from day 15 to 85 showed balanced CD4/CD8 phenotypes, whereas a second wave of clones that expanded from day 15 to 37 leaned towards CD4+. Whether the second-wave clones peaking on day 37 were SARS-CoV-2 specific was not confirmed. The study covered only a couple of mild cases, and larger cohorts including severe cases with pre-infection samples were considered necessary. Some responding clones were found in pre-infection memory, which suggests that pre-existing cross-reactive memory T cells took part in the SARS-CoV-2 response. Contracting CD4+ clones were found mainly in CM and EM memory subsets, while CD8+ clones were enriched in EMRA.

Ficoll-Paque density gradient centrifugation was the method used to isolate PBMCs. The TCR originated in an adult woman who had mild COVID-19 (a few samples of this study predate the infection). The sample titles of this study are shuffled in the database, so cell type and time point are left out; the donor was told from shared clones. The specimen sequenced was PBMCs or a T cell subset sorted from them (not recorded which). The V and J genes are TRBV15 and TRBJ2-7, with TRBD1 identical over 8 junction bases. The sequenced DNA is TGTGCCACCAGCAGTCAACTGGACAGGGACGAGCAGTACTTC. Its translation is CATSSQLDRDEQYF.